The 8 T cell receptor beta chains listed next were all sequenced from one sample in a study of shared T cell receptors in the human thymus (dated by TCRdb to about 2021). The library was made by the immunoSEQ multiplex PCR assay. The source is immuneACCESS, and TCRdb retained only in-frame sequences with V and J called. Part of the clones is not carried over; for the studies checked, unresolved V genes explain less than half of this, and the remainder is unexplained. Within this sample are hundreds of thousands of clones, with approximately 85% of them counted one time only. Roughly 0.01% of the sample belongs to the ten largest clones. These records were also assigned to another study, of human thymus T cells.

Specimen: thymocytes. The receptors here all came from a girl under three years old with a congenital heart defect. Donor details come from another sample of the same person, matched by shared clones.

The genes are TRBV5-1 and TRBJ2-1, with a weak D call TRBD1 (6 bases). The V gene's germline CDR1 is SGHRS and CDR2 YFSETQ. Trimming took 0 bases from V and 7 from J, leaving 17 bases between them. The CDR3 is 16 amino acids. CDR3: CASSLEGTRLRNEQFF. The CDR3 DNA is TGCGCCAGCAGCTTGGAAGGGACACGTCTCCGTAATGAGCAGTTCTTC.

The rearrangement joins TRBV5-4 to TRBJ2-1; the D is unclear. The length of the CDR3 is 11 residues. The germline V and J ends were trimmed by 4 bases and 10 bases, with 9 bases remaining between them. Germline CDR1 and CDR2: SGHNT and YYREEE (reference sequence). The CDR3, as DNA: TGTGCCAGCAGCCGTTCTAGAGAGCAGTTCTTC. Amino acids: CASSRSREQFF.

The chain couples TRBV6-1 to TRBJ1-1; the match to TRBD1 covers 7 bases. The V segment lost 6 bases and the J segment 8 bases; nucleotides outside the gene matches: 6. Germline V lookup: CDR1 MNHNS, CDR2 SASEGT. The CDR3 spans 12 residues. The CDR3 protein is CASRDRSPEAFF. The CDR3 nucleotides read TGTGCCAGCAGGGACAGGTCCCCCGAAGCTTTCTTT.

V usage is TRBV5-4 and J usage is TRBJ2-2; the D gene is possibly TRBD2 (8 bases). CDR1 SGHNT and CDR2 YYREEE come from the germline V gene (reference sequence). The CDR3 covers 13 residues. The ends were cut back, 10 bases at V and 5 bases at J, with 15 bases in the middle. In nucleotides, the CDR3 is TGTGCCGAGGGGGCTAGCGGGACCGGGGAGCTGTTTTTT. Amino acid sequence: CAEGASGTGELFF.

This clone showed up just once. The V and J genes are TRBV28 and TRBJ2-7; D perhaps matches TRBD1 (5 bases). The CDR3 loop spans 15 amino acids. Germline CDR1 MDHEN, CDR2 SYDVKM. Trimming took 7 bases from V and 0 from J, leaving 16 bases between them. CDR3 DNA sequence: TGTGCCAGCACCTCCAAGGGGTCGCACTCCTACGAGCAGTACTTC. Amino acid sequence: CASTSKGSHSYEQYF.

The genes are TRBV5-6 and TRBJ2-5; no clear D. The length of the CDR3 is 13 residues. CDR1 is SGHDT and CDR2 is YYEEEE in the germline V gene. V lost 0 bases to trimming and J lost 2 bases, with 5 bases between them. The DNA for the CDR3 is TGTGCCAGCAGCTTGGTGGAGCAAGAGACCCAGTACTTC. Protein product: CASSLVEQETQYF.

The CDR3 spells CASSEVSRGGLDTQYF. CDR3 nucleotide sequence: TGTGCCAGCAGTGAAGTGTCGCGGGGAGGACTGGATACGCAGTATTTT. J is TRBJ2-3 and V is TRBV6-1, with TRBD2 as a possible D gene (6 bases). CDR3 length: 16 amino acids. CDR1 MNHNS and CDR2 SASEGT come from the germline V gene. V was pared by 1 base and J by 6 bases, with 17 bases between.

The V call is TRBV7-8, the J call TRBJ1-2; D gene ambiguous. Germline loops: CDR1 SGHVS, CDR2 FQNEAQ. V was trimmed by 3 bases and J by 3 bases, leaving 14 bases between them. CDR3 length equals 15 residues. The CDR3 nucleotides read TGTGCCAGCAGCTTCCAATTTCCAAGCGACTATGGCTACACCTTC. Translated: CASSFQFPSDYGYTF. The complete variable domain, with remaining parts taken from reference TRBV7-8 and TRBJ1-2, reads GAGVSQSPRYKVAKRGQDVALRCDPISGHVSLFWYQQALGQGPEFLTYFQNEAQLDKSGLPSDRFFAERPEGSVSTLKIQRTQQEDSAVYLCASSFQFPSDYGYTFGSGTRLTVV.